The source of this T cell receptor beta chain is a study of blood T cell repertoires in COVID-19. Study details: Sites in the United States, Italy and Spain provided acute and convalescent COVID-19 samples. T cells, B-cell-depleted T cells, or PBMCs provided the cDNA or gDNA that served as material.

The sample holds one count of this clone. Profiling relied on immunoSEQ multiplex PCR, and the TCRdb table lists in-frame clones only, not all of them. The sample has about 220,000 clones, over 75% seen once. The CDR3 contains 18 residues. Germline CDR1 LNHDA, CDR2 SQIVND (reference sequence). The V and J ends lost 7 bases and 0 bases, in that order; junction bases with no gene match: 15. Sample: peripheral blood. The source of this sequence is a man aged 35 to 55 with active or convalescent COVID-19. The chain joins TRBV19 to TRBJ2-3, with TRBD2 matching 8 bases. CDR3 sequence: CASNRGGLDGESTDTQYF. The CDR3 bases are TGTGCCAGTAATCGGGGGGGCCTCGATGGGGAGAGCACAGATACGCAGTATTTT.